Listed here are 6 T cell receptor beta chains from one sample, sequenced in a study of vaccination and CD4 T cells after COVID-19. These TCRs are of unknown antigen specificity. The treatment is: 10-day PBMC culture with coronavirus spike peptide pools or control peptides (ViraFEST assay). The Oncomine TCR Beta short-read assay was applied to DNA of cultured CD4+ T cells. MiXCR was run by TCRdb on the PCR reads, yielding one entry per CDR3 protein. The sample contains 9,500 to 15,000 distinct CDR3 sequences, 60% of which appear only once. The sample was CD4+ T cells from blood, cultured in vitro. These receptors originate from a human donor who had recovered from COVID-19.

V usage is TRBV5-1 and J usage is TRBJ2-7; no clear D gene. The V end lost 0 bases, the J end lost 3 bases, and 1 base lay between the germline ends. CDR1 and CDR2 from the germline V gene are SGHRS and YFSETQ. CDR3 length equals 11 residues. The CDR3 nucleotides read TGCGCCAGCAGCTTGGTCTACGAGCAGTACTTC. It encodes CASSLVYEQYF.

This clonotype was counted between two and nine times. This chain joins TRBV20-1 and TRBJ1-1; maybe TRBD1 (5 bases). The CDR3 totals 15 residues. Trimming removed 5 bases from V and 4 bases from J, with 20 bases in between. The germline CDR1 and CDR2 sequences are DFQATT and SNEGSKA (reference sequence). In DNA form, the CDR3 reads TGCAGTGCTGGAGCGGCGGGGGTCGGGCGCACTGAAGCTTTCTTT. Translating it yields CSAGAAGVGRTEAFF.

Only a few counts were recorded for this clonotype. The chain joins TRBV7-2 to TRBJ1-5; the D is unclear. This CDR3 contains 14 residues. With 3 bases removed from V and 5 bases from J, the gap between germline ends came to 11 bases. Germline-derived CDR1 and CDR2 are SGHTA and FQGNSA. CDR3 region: CASSFGTRDQPQHF. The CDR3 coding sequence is TGTGCCAGCAGCTTCGGAACTCGAGATCAGCCCCAGCATTTT.

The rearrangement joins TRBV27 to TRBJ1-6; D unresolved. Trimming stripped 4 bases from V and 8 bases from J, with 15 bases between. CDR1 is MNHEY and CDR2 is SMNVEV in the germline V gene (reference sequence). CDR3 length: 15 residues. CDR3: CASSSWSYTHSPLHF. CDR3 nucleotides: TGTGCCAGCAGTTCGTGGTCCTACACCCATTCACCCCTCCACTTT.

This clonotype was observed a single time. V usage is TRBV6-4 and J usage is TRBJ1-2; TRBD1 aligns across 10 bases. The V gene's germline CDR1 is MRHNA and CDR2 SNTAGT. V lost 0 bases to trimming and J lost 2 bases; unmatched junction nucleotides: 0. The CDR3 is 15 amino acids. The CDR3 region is CASSDSDRGNYGYTF. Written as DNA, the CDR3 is TGTGCCAGCAGTGACTCGGACAGGGGGAACTATGGCTACACCTTC.

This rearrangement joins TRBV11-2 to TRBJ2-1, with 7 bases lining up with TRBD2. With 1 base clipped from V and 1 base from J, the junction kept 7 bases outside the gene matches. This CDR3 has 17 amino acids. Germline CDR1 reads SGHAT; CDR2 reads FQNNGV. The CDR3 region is CASSLVGSGLSYNEQFF. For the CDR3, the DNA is TGTGCCAGCAGCTTAGTGGGTAGCGGGCTGTCCTACAATGAGCAGTTCTTC.